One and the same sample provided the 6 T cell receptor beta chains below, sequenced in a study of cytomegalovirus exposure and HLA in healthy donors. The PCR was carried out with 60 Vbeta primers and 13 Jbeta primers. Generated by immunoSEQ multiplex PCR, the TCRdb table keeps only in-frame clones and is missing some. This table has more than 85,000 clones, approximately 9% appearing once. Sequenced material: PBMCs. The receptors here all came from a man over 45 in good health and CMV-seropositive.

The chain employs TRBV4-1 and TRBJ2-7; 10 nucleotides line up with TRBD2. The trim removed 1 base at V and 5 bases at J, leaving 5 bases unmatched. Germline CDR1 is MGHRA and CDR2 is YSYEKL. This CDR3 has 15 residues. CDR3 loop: CASSQGLAGENEQYF. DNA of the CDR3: TGCGCCAGCAGCCAAGGGCTAGCGGGAGAAAACGAGCAGTACTTC.

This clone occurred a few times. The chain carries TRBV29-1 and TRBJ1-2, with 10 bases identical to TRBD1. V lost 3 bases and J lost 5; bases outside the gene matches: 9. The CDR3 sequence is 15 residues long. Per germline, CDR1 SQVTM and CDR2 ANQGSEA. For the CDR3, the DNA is TGCAGCGTTGAGGGACAGGGGCCTTACCGTTATGGCTACACCTTC. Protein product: CSVEGQGPYRYGYTF.

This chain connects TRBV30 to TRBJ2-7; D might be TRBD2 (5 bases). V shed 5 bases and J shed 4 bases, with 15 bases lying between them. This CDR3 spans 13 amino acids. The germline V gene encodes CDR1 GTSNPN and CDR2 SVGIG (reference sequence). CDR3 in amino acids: CAWVGSSIYEQYF. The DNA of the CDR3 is TGTGCCTGGGTTGGTTCTAGCATTTACGAGCAGTACTTC. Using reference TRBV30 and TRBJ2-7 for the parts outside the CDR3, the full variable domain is SQTIHQWPATLVQPVGSPLSLECTVEGTSNPNLYWYRQAAGRGLQLLFYSVGIGQISSEVPQNLSASRPQDRQFILSSKKLLLSDSGFYLCAWVGSSIYEQYFGPGTRLTVT.

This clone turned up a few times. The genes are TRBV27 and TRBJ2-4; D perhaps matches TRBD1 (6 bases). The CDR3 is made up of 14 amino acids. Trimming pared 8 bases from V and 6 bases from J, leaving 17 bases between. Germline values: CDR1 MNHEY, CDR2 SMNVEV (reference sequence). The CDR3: CASSRQAMGNIQYF. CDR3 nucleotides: TGTGCCAGCTCTCGACAGGCCATGGGAAACATTCAGTACTTC.

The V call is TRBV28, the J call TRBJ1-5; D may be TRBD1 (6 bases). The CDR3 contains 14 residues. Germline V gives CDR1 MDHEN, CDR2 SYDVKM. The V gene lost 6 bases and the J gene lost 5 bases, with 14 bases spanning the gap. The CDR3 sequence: CASRNNREHQPQHF. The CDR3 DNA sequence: TGTGCCAGCAGGAACAACAGGGAGCATCAGCCCCAGCATTTT.

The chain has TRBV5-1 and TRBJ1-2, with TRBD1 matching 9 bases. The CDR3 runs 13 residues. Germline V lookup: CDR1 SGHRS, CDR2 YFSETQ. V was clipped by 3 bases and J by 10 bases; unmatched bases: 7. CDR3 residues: CASSWDREGTYTF. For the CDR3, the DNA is TGCGCCAGCAGCTGGGACAGGGAGGGGACCTACACCTTC.